This T cell receptor beta chain was sequenced for a study of cytomegalovirus exposure and HLA in healthy donors. From germline, CDR1 is SEHNR and CDR2 FQNEAQ (reference sequence). The CDR3 is 15 amino acids. The PCR had 60 Vbeta and 13 Jbeta primers. The method was immunoSEQ multiplex PCR; TCRdb's version includes in-frame clones alone and lacks a portion of them. The sample lists 120,000 or so clones; more than 65% were seen once. With respect to this clone: One junction end disagrees with the germline gene, perhaps due to a read error.

The sequenced material came from PBMCs. The chain recombines TRBV7-9 with TRBJ2-2; weak D call: TRBD2 (5 bases). The source is a man younger than 40 in good health and CMV-seropositive. In nucleotides, the CDR3 is TGTGTCAGCAGCTCCGGACGGACTGGCACCGGGGAGCTGTTTTTT. It codes for CVSSSGRTGTGELFF.